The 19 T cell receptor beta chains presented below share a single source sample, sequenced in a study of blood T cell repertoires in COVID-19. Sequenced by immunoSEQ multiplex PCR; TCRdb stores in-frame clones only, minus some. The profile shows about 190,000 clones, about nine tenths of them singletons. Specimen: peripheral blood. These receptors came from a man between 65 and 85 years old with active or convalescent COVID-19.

CDR3 bases: TGCGCCAGCCGGGGGACCCAGAAATCCTACGAGCAGTACTTC. Protein: CASRGTQKSYEQYF. The rearrangement links TRBV10-2 to TRBJ2-7; D is possibly TRBD2 (6 bases). Germline V CDR1 and CDR2: WSHSY, SAAADI. Trimming took off 8 bases at V and 1 base at J, with 15 bases between the two ends. The CDR3 is 14 amino acids.

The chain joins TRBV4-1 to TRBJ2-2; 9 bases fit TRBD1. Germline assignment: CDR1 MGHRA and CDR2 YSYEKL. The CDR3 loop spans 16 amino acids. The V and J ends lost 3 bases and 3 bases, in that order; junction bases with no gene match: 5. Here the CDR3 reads CASSQTDRGYTGELFF. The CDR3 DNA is TGCGCCAGCAGCCAGACGGACAGGGGATACACCGGGGAGCTGTTTTTT.

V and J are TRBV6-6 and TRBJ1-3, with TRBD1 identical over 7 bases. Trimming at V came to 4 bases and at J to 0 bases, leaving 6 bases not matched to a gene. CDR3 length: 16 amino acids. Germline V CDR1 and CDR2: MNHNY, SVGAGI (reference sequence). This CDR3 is CASSFGQASSGNTIYF. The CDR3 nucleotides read TGTGCCAGCAGTTTCGGACAGGCGAGCTCTGGAAACACCATATATTTT.

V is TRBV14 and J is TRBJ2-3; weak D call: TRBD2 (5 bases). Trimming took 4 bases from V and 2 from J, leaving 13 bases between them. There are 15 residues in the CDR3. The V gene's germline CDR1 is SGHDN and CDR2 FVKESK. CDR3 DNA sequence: TGTGCCAGCAGCCTACAGCGGATATACACAGATACGCAGTATTTT. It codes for CASSLQRIYTDTQYF.

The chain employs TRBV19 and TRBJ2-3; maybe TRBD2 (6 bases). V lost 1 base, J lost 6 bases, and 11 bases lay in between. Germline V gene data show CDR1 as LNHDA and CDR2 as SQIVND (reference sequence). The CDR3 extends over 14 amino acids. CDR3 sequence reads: CASSIVFSGDTQYF. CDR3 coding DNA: TGTGCCAGTAGTATAGTCTTCAGCGGGGATACGCAGTATTTT. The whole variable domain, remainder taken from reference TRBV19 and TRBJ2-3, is DGGITQSPKYLFRKEGQNVTLSCEQNLNHDAMYWYRQDPGQGLRLIYYSQIVNDFQKGDIAEGYSVSREKKESFPLTVTSAQKNPTAFYLCASSIVFSGDTQYFGPGTRLTVL.

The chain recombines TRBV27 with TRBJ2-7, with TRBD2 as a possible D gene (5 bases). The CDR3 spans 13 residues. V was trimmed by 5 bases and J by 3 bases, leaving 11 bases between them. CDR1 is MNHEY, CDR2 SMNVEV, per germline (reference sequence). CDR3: CASSRAAGYEQYF. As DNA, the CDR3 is TGTGCCAGCAGTCGAGCGGCAGGCTACGAGCAGTACTTC.

CDR3 DNA sequence: TGTGCCAGCAGTGGGGACAGGGAAGAGGGCAATCAGCCCCAGCATTTT. Encoded protein: CASSGDREEGNQPQHF. The chain links TRBV2 to TRBJ1-5, with 9 bases matching TRBD1. Per the germline V gene, CDR1 is SNHLY and CDR2 is FYNNEI. Trimming took 4 bases from V and 2 from J; bases not matched to a gene: 6. The CDR3 length is 16 residues.

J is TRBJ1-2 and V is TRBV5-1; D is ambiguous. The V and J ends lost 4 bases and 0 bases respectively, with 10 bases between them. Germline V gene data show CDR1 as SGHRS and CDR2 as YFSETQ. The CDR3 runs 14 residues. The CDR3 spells CASSHDTSNYGYTF. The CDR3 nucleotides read TGCGCCAGCAGCCATGACACCTCTAACTATGGCTACACCTTC.

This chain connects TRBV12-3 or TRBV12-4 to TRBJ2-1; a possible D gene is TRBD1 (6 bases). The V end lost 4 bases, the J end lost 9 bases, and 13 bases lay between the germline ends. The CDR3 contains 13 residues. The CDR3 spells CASSSLLGGEQFF. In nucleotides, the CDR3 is TGTGCCAGCAGTTCATTACTAGGGGGTGAGCAGTTCTTC.

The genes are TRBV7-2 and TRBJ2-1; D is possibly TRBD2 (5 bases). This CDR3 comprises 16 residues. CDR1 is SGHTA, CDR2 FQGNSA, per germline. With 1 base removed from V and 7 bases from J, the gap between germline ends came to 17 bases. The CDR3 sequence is CASSLGLAPPRNEQFF. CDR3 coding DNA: TGTGCCAGCAGCTTAGGCCTAGCTCCCCCGAGGAATGAGCAGTTCTTC. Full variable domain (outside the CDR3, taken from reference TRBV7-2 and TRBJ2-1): GAGVSQSPSNKVTEKGKDVELRCDPISGHTALYWYRQSLGQGLEFLIYFQGNSAPDKSGLPSDRFSAERTGGSVSTLTIQRTQQEDSAVYLCASSLGLAPPRNEQFFGPGTRLTVL.

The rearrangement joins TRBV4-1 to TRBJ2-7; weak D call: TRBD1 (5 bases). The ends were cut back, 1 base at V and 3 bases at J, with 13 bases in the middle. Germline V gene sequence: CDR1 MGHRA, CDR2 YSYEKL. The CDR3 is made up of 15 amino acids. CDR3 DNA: TGCGCCAGCAGCCAAGGGACACGTCAACACTACGAGCAGTACTTC. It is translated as CASSQGTRQHYEQYF.

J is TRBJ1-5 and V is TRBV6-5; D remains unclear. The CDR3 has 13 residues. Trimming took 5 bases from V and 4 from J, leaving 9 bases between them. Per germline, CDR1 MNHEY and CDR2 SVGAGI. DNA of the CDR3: TGTGCCAGCAGTCAGGCGGGGAATCAGCCCCAGCATTTT. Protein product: CASSQAGNQPQHF.

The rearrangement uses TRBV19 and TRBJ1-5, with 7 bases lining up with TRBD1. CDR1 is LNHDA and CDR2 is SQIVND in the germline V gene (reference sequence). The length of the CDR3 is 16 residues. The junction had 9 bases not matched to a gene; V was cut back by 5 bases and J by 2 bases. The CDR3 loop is CASSATGKLGNQPQHF. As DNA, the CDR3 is TGTGCCAGTAGTGCGACAGGGAAACTCGGCAATCAGCCCCAGCATTTT.

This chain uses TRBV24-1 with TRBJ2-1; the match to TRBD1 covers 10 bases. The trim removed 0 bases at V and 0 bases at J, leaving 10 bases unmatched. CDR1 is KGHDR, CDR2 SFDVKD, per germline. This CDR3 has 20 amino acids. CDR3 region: CATSDLRDRGRRGSYNEQFF. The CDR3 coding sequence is TGTGCCACCAGTGATTTGCGGGACAGGGGACGGCGGGGCTCCTACAATGAGCAGTTCTTC.

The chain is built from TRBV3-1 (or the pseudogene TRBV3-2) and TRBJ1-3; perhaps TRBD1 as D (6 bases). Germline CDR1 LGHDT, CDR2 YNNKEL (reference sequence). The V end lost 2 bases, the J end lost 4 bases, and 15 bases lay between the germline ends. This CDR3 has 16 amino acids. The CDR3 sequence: CASSQPGVGWGNTIYF. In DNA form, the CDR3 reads TGTGCCAGCAGCCAACCAGGGGTTGGCTGGGGAAACACCATATATTTT.

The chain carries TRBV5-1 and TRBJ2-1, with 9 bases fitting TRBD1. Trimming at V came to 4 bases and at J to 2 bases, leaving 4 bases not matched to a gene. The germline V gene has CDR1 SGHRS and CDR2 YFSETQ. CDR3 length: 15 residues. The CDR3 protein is CASSVTGGAYNEQFF. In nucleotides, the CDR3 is TGCGCCAGCAGCGTAACAGGGGGCGCCTACAATGAGCAGTTCTTC.

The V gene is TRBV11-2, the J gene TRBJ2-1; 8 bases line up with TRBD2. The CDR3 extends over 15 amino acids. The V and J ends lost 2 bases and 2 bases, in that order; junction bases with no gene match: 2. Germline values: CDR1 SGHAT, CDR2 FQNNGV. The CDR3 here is CASSLTGRAYNEQFF. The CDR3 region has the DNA TGTGCCAGCAGCTTAACCGGGAGGGCCTACAATGAGCAGTTCTTC.

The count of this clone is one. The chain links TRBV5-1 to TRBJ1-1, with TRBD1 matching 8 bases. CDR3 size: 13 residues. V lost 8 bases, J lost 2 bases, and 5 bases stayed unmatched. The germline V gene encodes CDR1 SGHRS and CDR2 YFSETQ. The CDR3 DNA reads TGCGCCAGTACCGGACAGGGAAACACTGAAGCTTTCTTT. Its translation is CASTGQGNTEAFF.

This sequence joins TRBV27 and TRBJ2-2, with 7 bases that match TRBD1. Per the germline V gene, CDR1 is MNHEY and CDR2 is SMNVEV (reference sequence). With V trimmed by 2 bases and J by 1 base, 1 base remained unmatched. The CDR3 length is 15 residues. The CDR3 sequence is CASSLRTGNTGELFF. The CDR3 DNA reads TGTGCCAGCAGTTTAAGGACAGGGAACACCGGGGAGCTGTTTTTT.